This TCR beta chain was found in a study of T cells after yellow fever vaccination (dated by TCRdb to between 2017 and 2020). At the level of the whole study: The SMART-Seq v4 Ultra Low Input RNA kit was used to prepare libraries from fractions with low cell numbers. To track T-cell clones before and after primary and booster YFV17D yellow fever vaccination, bulk TCR alpha and beta repertoires were sequenced longitudinally. Two healthy male donors, one aged 18 to 30 and one aged 30 to 40 years, were included in the cohort. Blood samples were taken at several timepoints before and after primary and secondary immunization, and bulk PBMC replicates and cell subsets were isolated. On the study overall, not on this receptor specifically: The study included only two donors, which limits how far the findings can be generalized. Compared with the primary T-cell response, the secondary T-cell response was faster but weaker, reaching its peak on day 5 rather than on day 15. Because abundant contaminating clonotypes from the bulk population could be contained in FACS-sorted repertoires, computational filtering was required. After the booster, most clones that had expanded after primary vaccination were detected again (nearly 98% of CD4 and around nine tenths of CD8), suggesting broad maintenance of memory. A small share of clonotypes was detected in both CD4 and CD8 compartments, with the overlap likely arising from convergent recombination.

Synthesis of TCR cDNA relied on 5'RACE template switching, a step that introduced a universal primer site along with unique molecular identifiers. Priming for cDNA synthesis came from both the TCR alpha and TCR beta constant segments. Library amplification used two PCR steps, and the second PCR step added sample barcodes and sequencing adapters. Sequencing of libraries was done on Illumina HiSeq 2500 (2x100 bp) or NovaSeq (2x150 bp). Concerning the study's data processing: MIGEC handled demultiplexing of reads and collapsing into UMI consensus sequences, while MiXCR performed V(D)J alignment. Vaccine-responding clonotypes were defined with edgeR using replicate PBMC samples, requiring FDR below 0.01 and a log2 fold change above 5 up to day 15. CD4 or CD8 identity was assigned to each bulk clonotype according to whether the clonotype was present at higher abundance in the sequenced CD4 repertoire or the sequenced CD8 repertoire. Using fastp at Q25 and MiXCR, TCRdb reprocessed the public reads and kept productive beta chains. CDR3 protein sequences are deduplicated, and each keeps its most common genes and DNA. The V and J calls, along with clone size, are taken from TCRdb and not from the paper's own processing. The sample table holds some 110,000 distinct CDR3 sequences, of which under 9% were seen once. Of the sample, over 25% is held by the ten largest clones.

The treatment or condition label, as the study defines it: live attenuated yellow fever vaccine strain. PBMCs were isolated from peripheral blood using a standard Ficoll-Paque protocol. Dynabeads CD4 and CD8 positive selection kits were used to isolate the CD4 and CD8 T-cell fractions. TriZol was used to extract RNA from bulk PBMCs, from CD4 and CD8 fractions, and from dextramer-positive and dextramer-negative fractions. Based on the germline V gene, the CDR1 and CDR2 sequences are SGHRS and YFSETQ. The CDR3 runs 16 residues from the cysteine to the phenylalanine. CDR3 DNA is the only sequence kept; it has 48 bases, read in frame from the first base. The junction shows trimming of 0 bases on V and 4 bases on J, plus 16 bases between the germline ends. This clonotype was seen at least ten times. The specificity of this receptor is unknown. No base qualities exist here, and no much larger clone lies one base off it.

The specimen comprised CD8+ T cells sorted from PBMCs, sampled 45 days after the yellow fever booster vaccination. This clonotype was obtained from a man under 40 who received the YFV17D yellow fever vaccine. This receptor chain uses TRBV5-1 and TRBJ2-5; TRBD2 could be the D gene, as 6 bases match. The CDR3 region: CASSLEFVGGTETQYF. The DNA sequence follows: TGCGCCAGCAGCTTGGAGTTCGTAGGCGGGACAGAGACCCAGTACTTC.